The source of this T cell receptor (beta chain) is a study of OX40 agonist ivuxolimab in advanced cancers. As for the study in general: Head and neck, renal cell, melanoma or hepatocellular carcinoma were the cancers that dose-escalation patients had. From roughly 20 to 85 years was the age range, with a mean of around 57 years, and around 80% were male. Study observations and caveats: Among the lowest peripheral clonal expansion occurred in 0.1-3.0 mg/kg partial responders.

Assay used: immunoSEQ multiplex PCR; TCRdb lists only in-frame clones, some missing. Of about 25,000 clones listed, around 80% are singletons. To note about this clone: Its target is unknown.

The sequence was collected from an adult with an advanced solid tumor such as melanoma, head and neck, liver or kidney cancer. The source was CD4+ or CD8+ T cells sorted from blood, collected in a trial of the OX40 agonist ivuxolimab.

The CDR3 nucleotides read TGTGCCAGTAGTATGGGGACAGGGAGGGCGAACACTGAAGCTTTCTTT. Encoded protein: CASSMGTGRANTEAFF. The rearrangement links TRBV19 to TRBJ1-1; 9 bases line up with TRBD1. The CDR3 spans 16 residues. Trimming cost V 3 bases and J 1 base; bases outside gene matches: 6. Germline CDR1 LNHDA, CDR2 SQIVND (reference sequence).